This entry concerns a single T cell receptor (beta chain). The target antigen is unknown. The CDR3 totals 13 residues. Germline CDR1 SGHTS, CDR2 YDEGEE. The J segment lost 8 bases and the V segment lost 4 bases, leaving 6 bases of the junction unmatched. The data derive from a study of cytomegalovirus exposure and HLA in healthy donors. The PCR employed 60 Vbeta primers together with 13 Jbeta primers. TCRdb's copy holds only in-frame clones and misses some; the assay was immunoSEQ multiplex PCR. This sample has about 120,000 clones; about four fifths occur once, and the top ten carry 3.9%. Study-wide results and limits: Sequencing depth roughly uniform across donors was assumed in presence/absence analyses. Later analysis identified over 15,000 TCR beta sequences associated with HLA alleles, using a false discovery rate threshold of 0.05.

The chain combines TRBV5-8 with TRBJ2-7, with 10 positions matching TRBD1. Source material: PBMCs. The receptor was derived from a woman in her 30s in good health and CMV-seronegative. The chain's CDR3 is CASSPGTGEKQYF. CDR3 in DNA: TGTGCCAGCAGCCCCGGGACAGGGGAGAAGCAGTACTTC.